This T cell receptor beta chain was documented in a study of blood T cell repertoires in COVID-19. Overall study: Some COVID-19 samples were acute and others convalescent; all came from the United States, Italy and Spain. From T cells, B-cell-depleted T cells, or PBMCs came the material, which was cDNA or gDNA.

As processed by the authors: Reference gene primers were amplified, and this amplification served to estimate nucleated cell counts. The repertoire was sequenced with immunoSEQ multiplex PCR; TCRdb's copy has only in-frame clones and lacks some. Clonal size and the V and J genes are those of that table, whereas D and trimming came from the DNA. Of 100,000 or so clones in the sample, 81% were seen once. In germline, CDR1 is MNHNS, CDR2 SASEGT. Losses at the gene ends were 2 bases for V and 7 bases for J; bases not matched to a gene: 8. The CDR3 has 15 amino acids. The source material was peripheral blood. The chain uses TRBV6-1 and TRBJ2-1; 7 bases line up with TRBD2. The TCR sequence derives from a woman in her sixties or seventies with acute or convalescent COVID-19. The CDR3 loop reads CASSETIAGANEQFF. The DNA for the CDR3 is TGTGCCAGCAGTGAAACTATCGCGGGAGCAAATGAGCAGTTCTTC.